These T cell receptor beta chains were read from a single sample in a study of CD8 T cells in Susac syndrome. TCRdb fed the immunoSEQ multiplex PCR reads into MiXCR, producing one record per CDR3 protein. The top ten hold 0.07% to 0.095% of the sample, which has roughly 200,000 distinct CDR3 sequences, approximately 95% seen once. Specimen: CD4+ T cells from PBMCs. These TCRs come from a human donor with multiple sclerosis. The CDR3 runs from the conserved cysteine through the conserved F or W. Each record gives: V gene, J gene, clone size, D gene, CDR3 protein, CDR3 DNA. D genes are given only for firm matches. Clone size is stated in some rows and not others, as once, few, many or a class when expanded.

v_gene: TRBV2
j_gene: TRBJ2-1
abundance: NA
d_gene: TRBD2
CDR3aa: CASSVRLAGSDNEQFF
CDR3nt: TGTGCCAGCAGTGTACGACTAGCGGGGTCCGACAATGAGCAGTTCTTC

v_gene: TRBV29-1
j_gene: TRBJ2-1
abundance: NA
d_gene: NA
CDR3aa: CSVGAGRYNEQFF
CDR3nt: TGCAGCGTTGGGGCAGGCCGATACAATGAGCAGTTCTTC

v_gene: TRBV15
j_gene: TRBJ1-2
abundance: NA
d_gene: TRBD1
CDR3aa: CATSSDRVNYGYTF
CDR3nt: TGTGCCACCAGCAGTGACAGGGTGAACTATGGCTACACCTTC

v_gene: TRBV20-1
j_gene: TRBJ2-1
abundance: NA
d_gene: NA
CDR3aa: CSAFSRNEQFF
CDR3nt: TGCAGTGCTTTCAGCCGCAATGAGCAGTTCTTC

v_gene: TRBV7-6
j_gene: TRBJ2-2
abundance: few
d_gene: NA
CDR3aa: CASSLVSNTGELFF
CDR3nt: TGTGCCAGCAGCTTAGTCAGCAACACCGGGGAGCTGTTTTTT

v_gene: TRBV29-1
j_gene: TRBJ1-2
abundance: NA
d_gene: TRBD1
CDR3aa: CSVDGQGLGYGYTF
CDR3nt: TGCAGCGTGGACGGACAGGGTCTGGGCTATGGCTACACCTTC

v_gene: TRBV15
j_gene: TRBJ2-1
abundance: NA
d_gene: NA
CDR3aa: CATSPSAHEQFF
CDR3nt: TGTGCCACCAGCCCCAGCGCCCATGAGCAGTTCTTC

v_gene: TRBV2
j_gene: TRBJ2-5
abundance: NA
d_gene: NA
CDR3aa: CASSEYVGAETQYF
CDR3nt: TGTGCCAGCAGTGAATATGTGGGGGCAGAGACCCAGTACTTC

v_gene: TRBV3-1
j_gene: TRBJ2-4
abundance: NA
d_gene: NA
CDR3aa: CASSHWDPRRVDIQYF
CDR3nt: TGTGCCAGCAGCCATTGGGACCCCCGAAGGGTCGACATTCAGTACTTC

v_gene: TRBV30
j_gene: TRBJ2-5
abundance: NA
d_gene: TRBD2
CDR3aa: CAWTGSSGGETQYF
CDR3nt: TGTGCCTGGACAGGGTCCAGCGGGGGAGAGACCCAGTACTTC

v_gene: TRBV2
j_gene: TRBJ2-1
abundance: NA
d_gene: NA
CDR3aa: CASSAHRDNEQFF
CDR3nt: TGTGCCAGCAGTGCACACAGAGACAATGAGCAGTTCTTC

v_gene: TRBV12-3/TRBV12-4
j_gene: TRBJ1-1
abundance: NA
d_gene: NA
CDR3aa: CASSHGEVVNTEAFF
CDR3nt: TGTGCCAGCAGCCACGGGGAGGTGGTGAACACTGAAGCTTTCTTT

v_gene: TRBV25-1
j_gene: TRBJ1-2
abundance: NA
d_gene: NA
CDR3aa: CASSLEGPNLGGYTF
CDR3nt: TGTGCCAGCAGTCTTGAGGGACCCAACTTAGGCGGCTACACCTTC

v_gene: TRBV4-2
j_gene: TRBJ2-2
abundance: NA
d_gene: NA
CDR3aa: CASSHLMQLGLPGELFF
CDR3nt: TGTGCCAGCAGCCACCTTATGCAACTAGGTCTCCCCGGGGAGCTGTTTTTT

v_gene: TRBV5-1
j_gene: TRBJ1-2
abundance: NA
d_gene: NA
CDR3aa: CASSLEPGRTNYGYTF
CDR3nt: TGCGCCAGCAGCTTGGAGCCTGGACGGACTAACTATGGCTACACCTTC

v_gene: TRBV9
j_gene: TRBJ2-5
abundance: NA
d_gene: NA
CDR3aa: CASSVGGTQYF
CDR3nt: TGTGCCAGCAGCGTAGGGGGTACCCAGTACTTC

v_gene: TRBV15
j_gene: TRBJ2-5
abundance: NA
d_gene: NA
CDR3aa: CATSRGWQETQYF
CDR3nt: TGTGCCACCAGCAGAGGATGGCAAGAGACCCAGTACTTC

v_gene: TRBV29-1
j_gene: TRBJ2-5
abundance: once
d_gene: NA
CDR3aa: CSDRTGAETQYF
CDR3nt: TGCAGCGACCGAACGGGGGCAGAGACCCAGTACTTC

v_gene: TRBV29-1
j_gene: TRBJ2-2
abundance: NA
d_gene: NA
CDR3aa: CSVEDWGRGGELFF
CDR3nt: TGCAGCGTTGAAGATTGGGGGAGAGGCGGGGAGCTGTTTTTT

v_gene: TRBV7-9
j_gene: TRBJ1-1
abundance: NA
d_gene: NA
CDR3aa: CASSVIRDTEAFF
CDR3nt: TGTGCCAGCAGCGTGATCCGGGACACTGAAGCTTTCTTT

v_gene: TRBV20-1
j_gene: TRBJ2-3
abundance: NA
d_gene: NA
CDR3aa: CSASEDTDTQYF
CDR3nt: TGCAGTGCTAGTGAAGACACAGATACGCAGTATTTT

v_gene: TRBV6-5
j_gene: TRBJ1-2
abundance: NA
d_gene: TRBD1
CDR3aa: CASSRQGVSNYGYTF
CDR3nt: TGTGCCAGCAGTCGACAGGGTGTTAGCAACTATGGCTACACCTTC

v_gene: TRBV30
j_gene: TRBJ2-7
abundance: NA
d_gene: NA
CDR3aa: CAWRGANYEQYF
CDR3nt: TGTGCCTGGAGAGGGGCAAACTACGAGCAGTACTTC

v_gene: TRBV12-3/TRBV12-4
j_gene: TRBJ1-4
abundance: NA
d_gene: NA
CDR3aa: CASTRRGVWGNEKLFF
CDR3nt: TGTGCCAGCACCCGGCGTGGAGTTTGGGGTAATGAAAAACTGTTTTTT

v_gene: TRBV3-1
j_gene: TRBJ2-5
abundance: NA
d_gene: TRBD2
CDR3aa: CASSQRGDQETQYF
CDR3nt: TGTGCCAGCAGCCAGCGGGGGGACCAAGAGACCCAGTACTTC

v_gene: TRBV12-3/TRBV12-4
j_gene: TRBJ1-6
abundance: few
d_gene: TRBD1
CDR3aa: CASSQDRVGSPLHF
CDR3nt: TGTGCCAGCAGTCAGGACAGGGTGGGATCACCCCTCCACTTT

v_gene: TRBV6-6
j_gene: TRBJ2-5
abundance: NA
d_gene: NA
CDR3aa: CASSYGSRQETQYF
CDR3nt: TGTGCCAGCAGCTACGGGTCCCGCCAAGAGACCCAGTACTTC

v_gene: TRBV30
j_gene: TRBJ2-1
abundance: NA
d_gene: TRBD2
CDR3aa: CALLDSGGLNEQFF
CDR3nt: TGTGCTCTACTGGATAGCGGGGGGCTGAATGAGCAGTTCTTC

v_gene: TRBV30
j_gene: TRBJ1-1
abundance: NA
d_gene: NA
CDR3aa: CAWSSGGISFF
CDR3nt: TGTGCCTGGAGTAGTGGAGGGATTTCTTTCTTT

v_gene: TRBV30
j_gene: TRBJ2-7
abundance: NA
d_gene: NA
CDR3aa: CAWSTLPYSYEQYF
CDR3nt: TGTGCCTGGAGTACCTTACCATACTCCTACGAGCAGTACTTC

v_gene: TRBV19
j_gene: TRBJ2-2
abundance: once
d_gene: TRBD2
CDR3aa: CASRKGLAGGELFF
CDR3nt: TGTGCCAGTAGGAAGGGACTAGCGGGCGGGGAGCTGTTTTTT

v_gene: TRBV7-2
j_gene: TRBJ2-5
abundance: NA
d_gene: NA
CDR3aa: CASSLVFGAEETQYF
CDR3nt: TGTGCCAGCAGCTTAGTATTCGGGGCCGAAGAGACCCAGTACTTC

v_gene: TRBV29-1
j_gene: TRBJ2-1
abundance: NA
d_gene: NA
CDR3aa: CSLGGDNEQFF
CDR3nt: TGCAGTCTAGGAGGAGACAATGAGCAGTTCTTC

v_gene: TRBV23-1
j_gene: TRBJ2-3
abundance: NA
d_gene: TRBD2
CDR3aa: CASSQSGRGTDTQYF
CDR3nt: TGCGCCAGCAGTCAATCCGGGAGGGGAACAGATACGCAGTATTTT

v_gene: TRBV11-2
j_gene: TRBJ2-1
abundance: NA
d_gene: TRBD2
CDR3aa: CASSSRLRSGGPDEQFF
CDR3nt: TGTGCCAGCAGCTCCCGGTTGAGGAGCGGGGGGCCTGATGAGCAGTTCTTC

v_gene: TRBV7-9
j_gene: TRBJ1-4
abundance: NA
d_gene: NA
CDR3aa: CASSSGGLNRALAEKLFF
CDR3nt: TGTGCCAGCAGCTCTGGAGGATTAAACAGGGCTCTAGCGGAAAAACTGTTTTTT

v_gene: TRBV5-6
j_gene: TRBJ1-2
abundance: NA
d_gene: NA
CDR3aa: CASSPLSPGGYGYTF
CDR3nt: TGTGCCAGCAGCCCTCTTTCCCCGGGCGGCTATGGCTACACCTTC

v_gene: TRBV20-1
j_gene: TRBJ1-2
abundance: NA
d_gene: TRBD1
CDR3aa: CSASGQGSNYGYTF
CDR3nt: TGCAGTGCTTCGGGACAGGGGAGTAACTATGGCTACACCTTC

v_gene: TRBV20-1
j_gene: TRBJ2-1
abundance: NA
d_gene: NA
CDR3aa: CSARPGPYNEQFF
CDR3nt: TGCAGTGCCAGGCCGGGGCCCTACAATGAGCAGTTCTTC

v_gene: TRBV30
j_gene: TRBJ1-2
abundance: NA
d_gene: NA
CDR3aa: CAWSPWDHGYTF
CDR3nt: TGTGCCTGGAGTCCCTGGGATCATGGCTACACCTTC

v_gene: TRBV20-1
j_gene: TRBJ2-5
abundance: NA
d_gene: TRBD2
CDR3aa: CSARTGLAVKETQYF
CDR3nt: TGCAGTGCTAGAACAGGACTAGCGGTAAAAGAGACCCAGTACTTC